This T cell receptor beta chain was recorded in a study of cytomegalovirus exposure and HLA in healthy donors. Broader study findings: For most TCR beta V segments, an earlier analysis put the productive rate at about 90% or about 30% of the time.

This clone was counted between two and nine times. Its antigen is not known. After removal of 5 bases from V and 6 bases from J, the junction contained 9 bases not matched to a gene. The CDR3 contains 13 residues. The germline V gene has CDR1 SQVTM and CDR2 ANQGSEA. PCR involved 60 Vbeta and 13 Jbeta primers. Method: immunoSEQ multiplex PCR; TCRdb's copy keeps in-frame clones and lacks some. The sample shows over 120,000 clones, 70% of them seen only once. The chain is built from TRBV29-1 and TRBJ1-1, with 7 positions matching TRBD1. The TCR comes from a woman aged 60-75 years in good health and CMV-seropositive. The sequenced material came from PBMCs. The CDR3 sequence is CSVWRRGTAEAFF. The CDR3 DNA sequence: TGCAGCGTTTGGCGGAGAGGGACAGCTGAAGCTTTCTTT.